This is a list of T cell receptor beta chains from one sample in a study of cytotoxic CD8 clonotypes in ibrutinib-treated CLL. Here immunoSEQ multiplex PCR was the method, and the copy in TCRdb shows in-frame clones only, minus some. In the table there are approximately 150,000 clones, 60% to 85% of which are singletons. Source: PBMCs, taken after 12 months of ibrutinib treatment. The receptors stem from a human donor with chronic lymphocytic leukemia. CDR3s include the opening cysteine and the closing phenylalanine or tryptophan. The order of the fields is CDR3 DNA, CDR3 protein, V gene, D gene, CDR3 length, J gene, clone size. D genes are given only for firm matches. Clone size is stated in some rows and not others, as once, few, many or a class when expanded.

DNA: TGTGCCAGCAGCCAAGACCCGAGCACAACTAATGAAAAACTGTTTTTT; CDR3: CASSQDPSTTNEKLFF; V: TRBV14; D: -; length: 16; J: TRBJ1-4; size: -
DNA: TGTGCCAGCAGCCAAGATACCCTTACGGCACAGGCTAGTGAGCAGTTCTTC; CDR3: CASSQDTLTAQASEQFF; V: TRBV14; D: -; length: 17; J: TRBJ2-1; size: few
DNA: TGCGCCAGCAGCTTGGCCGGGCCTTCCACCGGGGAGCTGTTTTTT; CDR3: CASSLAGPSTGELFF; V: TRBV5-1; D: -; length: 15; J: TRBJ2-2; size: -
DNA: TGTGCCAGCGACCCAGATTACCAAACCTACGAGCAGTACTTC; CDR3: CASDPDYQTYEQYF; V: TRBV2; D: -; length: 14; J: TRBJ2-7; size: -
DNA: TGTGCCAGCAATTCGGCAGCGGAGAACACCGGGGAGCTGTTTTTT; CDR3: CASNSAAENTGELFF; V: TRBV2; D: -; length: 15; J: TRBJ2-2; size: -
DNA: TGTGCCAGCAGTTTAATGGCAGCAAGCGGGGAGCTGTTTTTT; CDR3: CASSLMAASGELFF; V: TRBV27; D: -; length: 14; J: TRBJ2-2; size: -
DNA: TGTGCCATCAGTGACCCGGCGGACACAGATACGCAGTATTTT; CDR3: CAISDPADTDTQYF; V: TRBV10-3; D: -; length: 14; J: TRBJ2-3; size: -
DNA: TGTGCCTGGAGTTTCGGGGGAGTTGTCGAAAAACTGTTTTTT; CDR3: CAWSFGGVVEKLFF; V: TRBV30; D: -; length: 14; J: TRBJ1-4; size: -
DNA: TGCGCCAGCAGCTTGGACAGGGCATACGAGCAGTACTTC; CDR3: CASSLDRAYEQYF; V: TRBV5-1; D: -; length: 13; J: TRBJ2-7; size: once
DNA: TGTGCCAGCTCACCCAGAACCTACGAGCAGTACTTC; CDR3: CASSPRTYEQYF; V: TRBV18; D: -; length: 12; J: TRBJ2-7; size: -
DNA: TGTGCCAGCAGCTTAGATCGGTTAGAACTCCCCCACTTC; CDR3: CASSLDRLELPHF; V: TRBV11-2; D: -; length: 13; J: TRBJ1-2; size: once
DNA: TGTGCCATCAGTGAGCCCAGGGGGGAGAACACTGAAGCTTTCTTT; CDR3: CAISEPRGENTEAFF; V: TRBV10-3; D: TRBD1; length: 15; J: TRBJ1-1; size: -